By share, the clone carrying this T cell receptor beta chain counts as medium-sized. The target antigen is unknown. TRB rearrangements spanning V, D and J were amplified using mixed TRB-A/B primers. MiXCR, applied by TCRdb to the multiplex PCR reads, yields one record per CDR3 protein. The repertoire consists of roughly 3,000 distinct CDR3 sequences, with 25% to 35% occurring once and the leading ten covering more than 3%. The sample comes from a study of T cell repertoires in aging, cancer and after chemotherapy. Study conclusions and caveats: In cancer patients, declining TCR diversity with age involved lost richness and lost evenness.

Amplification of TCR beta used genomic DNA extracted from peripheral blood. The CDR3 totals 12 residues. Between the trimmed V and J ends, which lost 5 bases and 7 bases, there was a span of 12 bases. The germline gives CDR1 WSHSY, CDR2 SAAADI. The chain joins TRBV10-2 to TRBJ2-7; a possible D gene is TRBD1 (5 bases). Sample: blood. The clonotype was recovered from a human donor with a solid tumor. The CDR3 sequence is CASSPWGREQYF. Here the CDR3 DNA reads TGCGCCAGCAGTCCTTGGGGCAGAGAGCAGTACTTC.